Presented here are 29 T cell receptor beta chains from one specimen sequenced in a study of neurological immune-mediated disorders. Using its own MiXCR run on the 5' RACE reads, TCRdb lists one record per CDR3 protein. The sample includes nearly 60,000 distinct CDR3 sequences, under 3.5% of them seen just once. The sample comprised PBMCs. The receptors come from a woman aged 55-69 years with multiple sclerosis.

This clonotype was detected ten times or more. J is TRBJ2-5 and V is TRBV24-1; the D gene is possibly TRBD1 (6 bases). CDR1 and CDR2 (germline): KGHDR, SFDVKD. V was cut by 3 bases and J by 5 bases, with 15 bases left in between. The CDR3 loop spans 15 amino acids. The CDR3 DNA reads TGTGCCACCAGTGATCCTAGCCTGACAGGCGAGACCCAGTACTTC. Amino acid sequence: CATSDPSLTGETQYF.

This clonotype occurred many times. The V call is TRBV28, the J call TRBJ2-1; TRBD2 agrees at 10 bases. The CDR3 totals 17 residues. The V and J ends lost 2 bases and 4 bases, in that order; junction bases with no gene match: 8. Germline CDR1 reads MDHEN; CDR2 reads SYDVKM. Here the CDR3 reads CASSLGSSGGGYNEQFF. CDR3 in DNA: TGTGCCAGCAGTTTAGGGTCTAGCGGGGGAGGGTACAATGAGCAGTTCTTC.

The table lists this clonotype with many counts. This chain uses TRBV20-1 with TRBJ1-2; D is uncertain. The CDR3 is made up of 13 amino acids. V was trimmed by 3 bases and J by 1 base, leaving 9 bases between them. Germline V gene data show CDR1 as DFQATT and CDR2 as SNEGSKA (reference sequence). CDR3 region: CSARNTFNYGYTF. The CDR3 region has the DNA TGCAGTGCTAGGAACACCTTTAACTATGGCTACACCTTC.

This clonotype occurred many times. J is TRBJ1-5 and V is TRBV19; D is unclear. CDR1 is LNHDA and CDR2 is SQIVND in the germline V gene (reference sequence). The length of the CDR3 is 14 residues. V was shortened by 7 bases and J by 1 base, with 11 bases between the two germline ends. The CDR3: CASNQDISNQPQHF. The CDR3 bases are TGTGCCAGTAACCAAGACATCAGCAATCAGCCCCAGCATTTT.

This clonotype was detected many times. This chain uses TRBV7-3 with TRBJ2-5; weak D call: TRBD1 (6 bases). The CDR3 consists of 16 residues. Germline values: CDR1 SGHTA, CDR2 FQGTGA. The V gene lost 2 bases and the J gene lost 4 bases, with 17 bases spanning the gap. CDR3 nucleotides: TGTGCCAGCAGCTTAGGGAGCAGGGGCATGGGAGAGACCCAGTACTTC. Translated, it gives CASSLGSRGMGETQYF.

This clonotype was counted many times. The chain carries TRBV10-3 and TRBJ1-4; no firm D call. The CDR3 covers 12 residues. Germline loops: CDR1 ENHRY, CDR2 SYGVKD. Trimming took 3 bases from V and 7 from J, leaving 6 bases between them. The CDR3 is CAISDNSEKLFF. Written as DNA, the CDR3 is TGTGCCATCAGTGATAACAGTGAAAAACTGTTTTTT.

The chain employs TRBV6-5 and TRBJ2-1, with D maybe TRBD2 (5 bases). Trimming cost V 7 bases and J 5 bases, with 12 bases left between them. CDR1 and CDR2 from the germline V gene are MNHEY and SVGAGI. This CDR3 region has 13 residues. The CDR3 DNA sequence: TGTGCCAGCATGCGGGCCGGGAACAATGAGCAGTTCTTC. Translation gives CASMRAGNNEQFF.

This clonotype was observed many times. The V and J genes are TRBV12-3 or TRBV12-4 and TRBJ1-2, with D unclear. This CDR3 region has 12 residues. V shed 2 bases and J shed 2 bases, with 3 bases lying between them. CDR3 residues: CASSLNNYGYTF. The CDR3 nucleotides are TGTGCCAGCAGTTTAAACAACTATGGCTACACCTTC.

Many counts were recorded for this clonotype. V is TRBV5-1 and J is TRBJ2-1; D unclear. The CDR3 has 16 residues. V lost 2 bases and J 8 bases, leaving 20 bases between the germline ends. Per the germline V gene, CDR1 is SGHRS and CDR2 is YFSETQ. The CDR3 DNA is TGCGCCAGCAGCTTCTCCTCCTCCCCGTTGGTCGATGAGCAGTTCTTC. Protein: CASSFSSSPLVDEQFF.

This clonotype showed up many times. The V and J genes are TRBV20-1 and TRBJ1-4; no clear D gene. V was trimmed by 0 bases and J by 13 bases, leaving 9 bases between them. In germline, CDR1 is DFQATT, CDR2 SNEGSKA (reference sequence). The CDR3 is 11 residues long. CDR3 loop: CSARDPRRLFF. The CDR3 DNA reads as TGCAGTGCTAGAGACCCTCGAAGACTGTTTTTT.

In this sample, this clonotype turned up many times. The chain has TRBV5-1 and TRBJ2-6; 7 nucleotides align to TRBD2. The CDR3 length is 18 residues. CDR1 is SGHRS and CDR2 is YFSETQ in the germline V gene. Trimming removed 4 bases from V and 0 bases from J; junction bases left unmatched: 10. The CDR3 nucleotides read TGCGCCAGCAGCGCGGGAGTTTCGGGATCCTCTGGGGCCAACGTCCTGACTTTC. It is translated as CASSAGVSGSSGANVLTF.

This clonotype was detected only a few times. The chain is built from TRBV20-1 and TRBJ2-7; tentatively, D is TRBD1 (5 bases). This CDR3 has 13 amino acids. Trimming took off 2 bases at V and 4 bases at J, with 12 bases between the two ends. Germline V gene data show CDR1 as DFQATT and CDR2 as SNEGSKA (reference sequence). This CDR3 is CSARRQGVYEQYF. CDR3 sequence (DNA): TGCAGTGCTAGACGGCAGGGCGTTTACGAGCAGTACTTC.

About this clonotype: At one of its ends the junction is not consistent with the germline gene, which may arise from a read error. This sequence joins TRBV24-1 and TRBJ1-1; D gene unclear. This CDR3 is built from 13 residues. Per germline, CDR1 KGHDR and CDR2 SFDVKD. In DNA, the CDR3 is TGTGCCAACAGTGATTGGAAGTACACTGAAGCTTTCTTT. Translating it yields CANSDWKYTEAFF.

This clonotype was detected ten times or more. This sequence joins TRBV12-3 or TRBV12-4 and TRBJ2-5, with 13 bases aligning to TRBD2. The CDR3 has 14 amino acids. Trimming took 8 bases from V and 5 from J; bases not matched to a gene: 5. The CDR3 spells CASRTSGGSETQYF. In DNA form, the CDR3 reads TGTGCCAGCCGGACTAGCGGGGGATCGGAGACCCAGTACTTC.

V and J are TRBV9 and TRBJ2-2, with 11 positions matching TRBD2. The CDR3 has 17 residues. The germline V gene encodes CDR1 SGDLS and CDR2 YYNGEE. With 4 bases clipped from V and 0 bases from J, the junction kept 5 bases outside the gene matches. The CDR3 region has the DNA TGTGCCAGCAGCCTAGAGGGACTAGCGGCGAACACCGGGGAGCTGTTTTTT. This encodes CASSLEGLAANTGELFF.

This clonotype was counted between two and nine times. This may be a read error, as it is one base from a much larger clone. The genes are TRBV24-1 and TRBJ2-1, with no clear D. The germline V gene encodes CDR1 KGHDR and CDR2 SFDVKD. Deletions cut 4 bases from V and 5 bases from J, with 5 bases between. The CDR3 has 12 residues. This CDR3 is CATSDRDNEQFF. The CDR3 DNA reads TGTGCCACCAGTGACCGGGACAATGAGCAGTTCTTC.

This clonotype was picked up a small number of times. A read error may be the cause here, since a much bigger clone is one base away. V and J are TRBV7-2 and TRBJ2-3; a weak D match, TRBD1 (6 bases). The CDR3 has 12 residues. The germline CDR1 and CDR2 sequences are SGHTA and FQGNSA. The CDR3 DNA is TGTGCCAGCCGTGGGGGCACAGATACGAAGTATTTT. This translates into CASRGGTDTKYF.

Ten or more counts support this clonotype. The chain has TRBV6-2 or TRBV6-3 and TRBJ2-7; 7 nucleotides match TRBD1. Trimming removed 5 bases from V and 5 bases from J; junction bases left unmatched: 12. This CDR3 spans 15 amino acids. Per the germline V gene, CDR1 is MNHEY and CDR2 is SVGEGT. CDR3 amino acids: CASSLRQGYFDEQYF. In nucleotides, the CDR3 is TGTGCCAGCAGTCTGCGACAGGGTTATTTCGACGAGCAGTACTTC.

This clonotype has at least ten counts. V is TRBV7-2 and J is TRBJ2-2; the D is unclear. The V gene lost 6 bases and the J gene lost 1 base, with 15 bases spanning the gap. This CDR3 comprises 16 residues. Germline assignment: CDR1 SGHTA and CDR2 FQGNSA. CDR3 protein: CASSLQLLGNTGELFF. The CDR3 DNA reads as TGTGCCAGCAGTCTACAGTTGTTAGGGAACACCGGGGAGCTGTTTTTT.

This clonotype was picked up many times. The chain recombines TRBV7-8 with TRBJ2-2, with D perhaps TRBD1 (6 bases). CDR1 and CDR2 (germline): SGHVS, FQNEAQ. Trimming shortened V by 5 bases and J by 4 bases, and 17 bases separated the two germline ends. The CDR3 length is 16 residues. CDR3: CASSGLEDSVTGELFF. In nucleotides, the CDR3 is TGTGCCAGCAGCGGCCTCGAGGACAGCGTCACCGGGGAGCTGTTTTTT. The entire variable domain, with the rest obtained from reference TRBV7-8 and TRBJ2-2, is as follows: GAGVSQSPRYKVAKRGQDVALRCDPISGHVSLFWYQQALGQGPEFLTYFQNEAQLDKSGLPSDRFFAERPEGSVSTLKIQRTQQEDSAVYLCASSGLEDSVTGELFFGEGSRLTVL.

This clonotype was counted ten times or more. J is TRBJ2-2 and V is TRBV4-1; TRBD2 agrees at 9 bases. Losses at the gene ends were 1 base for V and 4 bases for J; bases not matched to a gene: 4. This CDR3 is built from 16 residues. Germline assignment: CDR1 MGHRA and CDR2 YSYEKL. CDR3 coding DNA: TGCGCCAGCAGCCAAGGGCTAGCGGGATTCACCGGGGAGCTGTTTTTT. Its protein product is CASSQGLAGFTGELFF.

This clonotype was detected ten times or more. The chain combines TRBV27 with TRBJ1-1; perhaps TRBD1 as D (5 bases). Germline V gene lookup returns CDR1 MNHEY and CDR2 SMNVEV (reference sequence). The CDR3 covers 14 residues. Trimming stripped 5 bases from V and 1 base from J, with 11 bases between. The DNA of the CDR3 is TGTGCCAGCAGTGCGCGGGGGTGGAACACTGAAGCTTTCTTT. Amino acid sequence: CASSARGWNTEAFF.

This clonotype was recorded at least ten times. The J gene is TRBJ1-1, the V gene TRBV5-5; 9 bases align to TRBD1. V was pared by 0 bases and J by 1 base, with 1 base of the junction left unmatched. Looked up from germline, CDR1 is SGHKS and CDR2 is YYEKEE (reference sequence). CDR3 length: 15 residues. The DNA for the CDR3 is TGTGCCAGCAGCTTGGCGGGACAGGGGAACACTGAAGCTTTCTTT. Translated: CASSLAGQGNTEAFF.

The table lists this clonotype with many counts. The gene calls are TRBV20-1 and TRBJ2-7, with TRBD1 as a possible D gene (6 bases). Per the germline V gene, CDR1 is DFQATT and CDR2 is SNEGSKA (reference sequence). This CDR3 has 13 amino acids. Trimming took 6 bases from V and 6 from J, leaving 18 bases between them. In DNA, the CDR3 is TGCAGTGCAGGACGAACAGGGTTCGGCGAGCAGTACTTC. Amino acid sequence: CSAGRTGFGEQYF.

This clonotype was counted many times. This chain joins TRBV4-2 and TRBJ2-2, with 10 bases aligning to TRBD1. Germline lookup yields CDR1 LGHNA and CDR2 YNFKEQ. The CDR3 has 15 residues. J was trimmed by 5 bases and V by 3 bases; bases with no gene match: 3. CDR3 nucleotides: TGTGCCAGCAGCCACCCGGGACAGGGGACCGGGGAGCTGTTTTTT. Protein: CASSHPGQGTGELFF.

This clonotype was seen ten or more times. The rearrangement uses TRBV2 and TRBJ2-7, with a possible D match to TRBD2 (6 bases). Looked up from germline, CDR1 is SNHLY and CDR2 is FYNNEI. The CDR3 is made up of 13 amino acids. V was clipped by 4 bases and J by 7 bases, with 14 bases between them. DNA for the CDR3: TGTGCCAGCAGTGCCGGGACTGTGGGGGAGCAGTACTTC. This encodes CASSAGTVGEQYF. Full variable domain (missing parts from reference TRBV2 and TRBJ2-7): EPEVTQTPSHQVTQMGQEVILRCVPISNHLYFYWYRQILGQKVEFLVSFYNNEISEKSEIFDDQFSVERPDGSNFTLKIRSTKLEDSAMYFCASSAGTVGEQYFGPGTRLTVT.

This clonotype was observed at least ten times. The genes are TRBV5-1 and TRBJ1-1; 7 bases agree with TRBD1. Germline trimming cut 2 bases from V and 3 bases from J; bases unmatched to any gene: 4. The CDR3 contains 14 residues. From germline, CDR1 is SGHRS and CDR2 YFSETQ. This CDR3 is CASSFAGTDTEAFF. The CDR3 nucleotides are TGCGCCAGCAGCTTCGCCGGGACAGACACTGAAGCTTTCTTT.

This clonotype has at least ten counts. The V gene is TRBV4-1, the J gene TRBJ1-2; D ambiguous. Trimming pared 1 base from V and 7 bases from J, leaving 10 bases between. This CDR3 has 13 amino acids. Per the germline V gene, CDR1 is MGHRA and CDR2 is YSYEKL. The CDR3 DNA is TGCGCCAGCAGCCAAGTTGGCTTTGGTGGCTACACCTTC. Translating it yields CASSQVGFGGYTF.

This clonotype was picked up many times. The J gene is TRBJ2-3, the V gene TRBV7-2; D not resolved. V lost 6 bases and J 4 bases, leaving 20 bases between the germline ends. Germline CDR1 reads SGHTA; CDR2 reads FQGNSA. This CDR3 is built from 16 residues. Here the CDR3 DNA reads TGTGCCAGCAGACGAGGCTCGGTCGTGACTTCAGATACGCAGTATTTT. It yields the protein CASRRGSVVTSDTQYF.